Following are 25 T cell receptor beta chains from one sample sequenced in a study of blood T cells in healthy people across ages. Through a sample-barcoded 5' primer and a J-beta primer mix, a second PCR was run for roughly 6 to 11 cycles. MiXCR was run by TCRdb on the 5' RACE reads, yielding one entry per CDR3 protein. The table lists about 580,000 distinct CDR3 sequences, around 48% of them singletons. The sequencing input was blood. The receptor set was obtained from a man aged 80 or over in good health.

For this clonotype: This may stem from a read error, because a much larger clone lies one nucleotide away. This sequence joins TRBV20-1 and TRBJ2-5; 10 nucleotides match TRBD1. The CDR3 is made up of 13 amino acids. Germline values: CDR1 DFQATT, CDR2 SNEGSKA (reference sequence). The V segment lost 6 bases and the J segment 11 bases; nucleotides outside the gene matches: 12. The CDR3 nucleotides read TGCAGTGCAACCGGGACAGGGGACGACGCGCAGTACTTC. This encodes CSATGTGDDAQYF.

This clonotype was counted ten times or more. The gene calls are TRBV6-5 and TRBJ2-3; the match to TRBD1 covers 8 bases. The V gene's germline CDR1 is MNHEY and CDR2 SVGAGI. The trim removed 4 bases at V and 7 bases at J, leaving 10 bases unmatched. There are 15 residues in the CDR3. The CDR3 DNA reads TGTGCCAGCAGTTTCCAGGCAGGGGGCCCCAATACGCAGTATTTT. It specifies CASSFQAGGPNTQYF.

The rearrangement joins TRBV4-2 to TRBJ2-1, with D unclear. Trimming removed 0 bases at V and 6 bases at J, with 9 bases between. The CDR3 length is 14 residues. The germline gives CDR1 LGHNA, CDR2 YNFKEQ. The CDR3 region is CASSQEHSGNEQFF. Here the CDR3 DNA reads TGTGCCAGCAGCCAAGAACACTCGGGCAATGAGCAGTTCTTC.

This clonotype was recorded at least ten times. The chain recombines TRBV7-9 with TRBJ2-7; 11 positions match TRBD2. This CDR3 is built from 14 residues. Germline CDR1 and CDR2: SEHNR and FQNEAQ (reference sequence). Losses at the gene ends were 5 bases for V and 4 bases for J; bases not matched to a gene: 4. The CDR3 DNA reads TGTGCCAGCAGCCCCGGGACTAGCGGTTACGAGCAGTACTTC. Protein sequence: CASSPGTSGYEQYF.

V usage is TRBV5-1 and J usage is TRBJ2-3; D may match TRBD1 or TRBD2 (5 bases each). Trimming took 0 bases from V and 0 from J, leaving 14 bases between them. This CDR3 is 17 amino acids long. Germline CDR1 reads SGHRS; CDR2 reads YFSETQ. The CDR3 sequence is CASSLAGTTYSTDTQYF. As DNA, the CDR3 is TGCGCCAGCAGCTTGGCAGGGACCACCTACAGCACAGATACGCAGTATTTT.

The chain couples TRBV10-3 to TRBJ2-1; TRBD2 agrees at 12 bases. V lost 11 bases to trimming and J lost 7 bases; unmatched junction nucleotides: 9. The CDR3 is 14 residues long. Germline assignment: CDR1 ENHRY and CDR2 SYGVKD. For the CDR3, the DNA is TGTGCCGTACGGACTAGCGGGGATGGAAATGAGCAGTTCTTC. It specifies CAVRTSGDGNEQFF.

The V call is TRBV20-1, the J call TRBJ2-1, with TRBD1 matching 8 bases. The CDR3 runs 19 residues. Germline V lookup: CDR1 DFQATT, CDR2 SNEGSKA (reference sequence). Trimming at V came to 5 bases and at J to 0 bases, leaving 18 bases not matched to a gene. The CDR3 DNA reads as TGCAGTGCTTCAACAGGACAGGGAGTAGGAGCGCACTCCTACAATGAGCAGTTCTTC. It encodes CSASTGQGVGAHSYNEQFF.

The gene calls are TRBV12-3 or TRBV12-4 and TRBJ1-5; tentatively, D is TRBD1 (6 bases). The CDR3 length is 14 residues. Trimming shortened V by 5 bases and J by 2 bases, and 10 bases separated the two germline ends. The CDR3 here is CASSPRTGNQPQHF. The CDR3 DNA is TGTGCCAGCAGTCCTAGGACAGGCAATCAGCCCCAGCATTTT.

J is TRBJ1-4 and V is TRBV7-2; D possibly corresponds to TRBD1 (5 bases). The germline gives CDR1 SGHTA, CDR2 FQGNSA. V lost 1 base and J 6 bases, leaving 18 bases between the germline ends. The CDR3 sequence is 17 residues long. CDR3 bases: TGTGCCAGCAGCTTAGTGGGGCCAAGGGGTGGAGATGAAAAACTGTTTTTT. Amino acid sequence: CASSLVGPRGGDEKLFF.

This sequence joins TRBV7-8 and TRBJ2-3; 9 bases line up with TRBD2. CDR3 length equals 17 residues. Germline V gene lookup returns CDR1 SGHVS and CDR2 FQNEAQ. Trimming at V came to 5 bases and at J to 2 bases, leaving 11 bases not matched to a gene. CDR3 coding DNA: TGTGCCAGCAGCCGCGGGGCGGGAGGGGGTTACACAGATACGCAGTATTTT. Translating it yields CASSRGAGGGYTDTQYF.

J is TRBJ2-1 and V is TRBV20-1; D ambiguous. From germline, CDR1 is DFQATT and CDR2 SNEGSKA (reference sequence). Trimming removed 4 bases at V and 3 bases at J, with 4 bases between. The CDR3 is 11 residues long. CDR3 sequence reads: CSANLYNEQFF. DNA of the CDR3: TGCAGTGCTAACCTCTACAATGAGCAGTTCTTC.

CDR3 residues: CSVDRVNYGYTF. The CDR3 region has the DNA TGCAGCGTTGATCGGGTAAACTATGGCTACACCTTC. This chain joins TRBV29-1 and TRBJ1-2; no clear D. The V gene lost 3 bases and the J gene lost 2 bases, with 7 bases spanning the gap. The CDR3 loop spans 12 amino acids. Germline CDR1 reads SQVTM; CDR2 reads ANQGSEA.

This clonotype occurred many times. The chain carries TRBV6-5 and TRBJ2-5; 8 bases line up with TRBD2. The CDR3 is 13 residues long. Trimming took 7 bases from V and 3 from J; bases not matched to a gene: 4. Germline V gene lookup returns CDR1 MNHEY and CDR2 SVGAGI. As DNA, the CDR3 is TGTGCCAGCATCGCAGCGGGGGAAGAGACCCAGTACTTC. Translated: CASIAAGEETQYF.

The CDR3 sequence is CASSSSGLAATGELFF. In nucleotides, the CDR3 is TGTGCCAGCAGCTCGTCGGGACTAGCGGCTACCGGGGAGCTGTTTTTT. The chain carries TRBV9 and TRBJ2-2; 11 positions match TRBD2. Trimming cost V 4 bases and J 5 bases; bases outside gene matches: 7. This CDR3 is 16 amino acids long. Germline CDR1 reads SGDLS; CDR2 reads YYNGEE. The full variable domain, with the rest looked up from reference TRBV9 and TRBJ2-2, is DSGVTQTPKHLITATGQRVTLRCSPRSGDLSVYWYQQSLDQGLQFLIQYYNGEERAKGNILERFSAQQFPDLHSELNLSSLELGDSALYFCASSSSGLAATGELFFGEGSRLTVL.

The CDR3 DNA sequence: TGCAGTGCTAGAGTGGCTAGCGGGAGGTCCTACAATGAGCAGTTCTTC. The encoded protein is CSARVASGRSYNEQFF. V gene TRBV20-1 combines with J gene TRBJ2-1, with 11 bases fitting TRBD2. Trimming took 1 base from V and 1 from J; bases not matched to a gene: 3. CDR3 length: 16 amino acids. Germline V gene lookup returns CDR1 DFQATT and CDR2 SNEGSKA (reference sequence).

This chain links TRBV20-1 with TRBJ2-3; weak D call: TRBD1 (6 bases). The germline V and J ends were trimmed by 5 bases and 0 bases, with 18 bases remaining between them. The CDR3 has 16 residues. Germline V gene data show CDR1 as DFQATT and CDR2 as SNEGSKA (reference sequence). CDR3 sequence: CSAGGDWTASTDTQYF. The CDR3 coding sequence is TGCAGTGCTGGAGGAGACTGGACAGCTAGCACAGATACGCAGTATTTT.

The gene calls are TRBV29-1 and TRBJ2-5; no clear D. V was cut by 2 bases and J by 5 bases, with 12 bases left in between. The CDR3 runs to 13 residues. CDR1 and CDR2 (germline): SQVTM, ANQGSEA. The CDR3 reads CSVERWVGETQYF. The CDR3, as DNA: TGCAGCGTTGAACGATGGGTAGGGGAGACCCAGTACTTC. The full variable domain, in which reference TRBV29-1 and TRBJ2-5 provide the parts outside the CDR3, is SAVISQKPSRDICQRGTSLTIQCQVDSQVTMMFWYRQQPGQSLTLIATANQGSEATYESGFVIDKFPISRPNLTFSTLTVSNMSPEDSSIYLCSVERWVGETQYFGPGTRLLVL.

This clonotype was seen a handful of times. The chain is built from TRBV7-2 and TRBJ1-2, with D maybe TRBD1 (5 bases). CDR1 and CDR2 from the germline V gene are SGHTA and FQGNSA. V was cut by 5 bases and J by 8 bases, with 12 bases left in between. CDR3 size: 12 residues. The CDR3 region is CASSPQGDGYTF. The CDR3 DNA reads TGTGCCAGCAGCCCCCAGGGAGACGGCTACACCTTC.

Comment on this clonotype: Germline is not matched at one junction end, which may reflect a read error. V and J are TRBV20-1 and TRBJ2-1; TRBD2 aligns across 7 bases. This CDR3 is 13 amino acids long. The germline gives CDR1 DFQATT, CDR2 SNEGSKA (reference sequence). In DNA form, the CDR3 reads TGCAGTGCTAGTCCTAGCGGTTACACTGAGCAGTTCTTC. Translating it yields CSASPSGYTEQFF.

In DNA form, the CDR3 reads TGTGCCAGCAACTACAATGATGTGACCCAGTACTTC. Translated, it gives CASNYNDVTQYF. The chain uses TRBV6-2 or TRBV6-3 and TRBJ2-5; D unresolved. The germline CDR1 and CDR2 sequences are MNHEY and SVGEGT. CDR3 length equals 12 residues. Trimming left V 7 bases short and J 7 bases short, with 13 bases between.

The chain couples TRBV3-1 to TRBJ2-4, with a weak D call TRBD1 (6 bases). CDR3 size: 12 residues. Germline CDR1 is LGHDT and CDR2 is YNNKEL (reference sequence). The V end lost 1 base, the J end lost 15 bases, and 13 bases lay between the germline ends. CDR3 residues: CASSQGGQLGYF. The CDR3 DNA is TGTGCCAGCAGCCAAGGTGGACAGTTGGGGTACTTC.

V gene TRBV6-2 or TRBV6-3 combines with J gene TRBJ2-5, with 9 bases fitting TRBD2. Germline-derived CDR1 and CDR2 are MNHEY and SVGEGT. J lost 5 bases, V lost 0 bases, and 4 bases had no gene match. The CDR3 has 15 residues. CDR3 sequence (DNA): TGTGCCAGCAGTTACTCGAGCGGGGGGAGGGAGACCCAGTACTTC. Translation gives CASSYSSGGRETQYF.

The table lists this clonotype with a few counts. This chain links TRBV6-6 with TRBJ2-3; no clear D. This CDR3 is built from 14 residues. V was clipped by 3 bases and J by 2 bases, with 9 bases between them. The germline V gene encodes CDR1 MNHNY and CDR2 SVGAGI (reference sequence). CDR3 in amino acids: CASSYGRATDTQYF. CDR3 nucleotide sequence: TGTGCCAGCAGTTATGGTCGGGCCACAGATACGCAGTATTTT.

This clonotype has only a few counts. This chain connects TRBV20-1 to TRBJ2-7; 8 bases are shared with TRBD2. Germline CDR1 and CDR2: DFQATT and SNEGSKA (reference sequence). The CDR3 length is 16 residues. Losses at the gene ends were 1 base for V and 3 bases for J; bases not matched to a gene: 11. Written as DNA, the CDR3 is TGCAGTGCTAGAGTCGGTAGCGGGACTCAAGACTACGAGCAGTACTTC. It is translated as CSARVGSGTQDYEQYF.

The chain has TRBV10-3 and TRBJ2-5; tentative D call: TRBD1 (6 bases). Germline loops: CDR1 ENHRY, CDR2 SYGVKD. The CDR3 consists of 18 residues. Trimming took 0 bases from V and 1 from J, leaving 18 bases between them. CDR3: CAISESSVRGPFQETQYF. CDR3 nucleotide sequence: TGTGCCATCAGTGAGTCGAGCGTCAGGGGCCCTTTCCAAGAGACCCAGTACTTC.